This TCR beta chain emerged from a study of blood T cell repertoires in COVID-19. Original methodology: It was from reference gene primer amplification that nucleated cell counts were estimated. Assay used: immunoSEQ multiplex PCR; TCRdb lists only in-frame clones, some missing. The V and J calls and the clone size are those of that table, but D and trimming were determined from the DNA. This table has 250,000 to 350,000 clones, 88% appearing once. This sequence was found in a young man with active or convalescent COVID-19. Sequences were obtained from peripheral blood.

The DNA of the CDR3 is TGTGCCAGCAGCGTAGACGTGGGGGGGCAGCCCCAGCATTTT. As protein: CASSVDVGGQPQHF. The chain links TRBV9 to TRBJ1-5, with D perhaps TRBD1 (5 bases). This CDR3 is built from 14 residues. Germline V gene sequence: CDR1 SGDLS, CDR2 YYNGEE. V was cut by 0 bases and J by 7 bases, with 11 bases left in between.